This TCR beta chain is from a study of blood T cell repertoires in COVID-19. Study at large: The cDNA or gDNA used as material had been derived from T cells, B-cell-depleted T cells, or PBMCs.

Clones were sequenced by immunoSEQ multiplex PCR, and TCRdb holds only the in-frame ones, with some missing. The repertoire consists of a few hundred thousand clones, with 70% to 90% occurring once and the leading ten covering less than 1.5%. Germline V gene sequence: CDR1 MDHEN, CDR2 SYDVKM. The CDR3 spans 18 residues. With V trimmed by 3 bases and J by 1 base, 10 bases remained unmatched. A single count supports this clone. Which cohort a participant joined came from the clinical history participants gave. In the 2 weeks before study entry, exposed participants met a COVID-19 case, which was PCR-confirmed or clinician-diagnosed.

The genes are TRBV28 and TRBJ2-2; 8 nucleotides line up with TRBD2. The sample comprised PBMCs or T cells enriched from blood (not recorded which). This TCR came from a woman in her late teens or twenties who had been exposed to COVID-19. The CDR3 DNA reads TGTGCCAGCAGTTTTGTGGTGGTAGCGGGGAGGAACACCGGGGAGCTGTTTTTT. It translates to CASSFVVVAGRNTGELFF.